This record concerns one TCR beta chain sequence. These data come from a study of blood T cell repertoires in COVID-19. TCRdb keeps only in-frame clones here, not all; method: immunoSEQ multiplex PCR. Of about 240,000 clones listed, 70% to 90% were seen once; the top ten hold less than 4%. The CDR3 loop spans 18 amino acids. V lost 0 bases, J lost 0 bases, and 12 bases lay in between. Germline V gene lookup returns CDR1 MGHRA and CDR2 YSYEKL. The TCR was taken from a woman in her thirties who had recovered from COVID-19. The genes are TRBV4-1 and TRBJ1-6, with a tentative D call TRBD1 (6 bases). What was sequenced was peripheral blood. CDR3 region: CASSQDLRGSSYNSPLHF. The CDR3 nucleotides are TGCGCCAGCAGCCAAGATCTTAGGGGGAGCTCCTATAATTCACCCCTCCACTTT.